One T cell receptor beta chain is described in this entry. CDR1 is SGHRS and CDR2 is YFSETQ in the germline V gene. Trimming cost V 2 bases and J 2 bases, with 8 bases left between them. This CDR3 is 14 amino acids long. The sample belongs to a study of T-cell reconstitution after alpha-beta-depleted transplantation in children. TCRbeta library construction was performed incorporating unique molecular identifiers. One entry per CDR3 protein results from TCRdb running MiXCR on the PCR reads. This table holds around 800,000 distinct CDR3 sequences, less than 20% found once. J is TRBJ1-3 and V is TRBV5-1; D remains unclear. The sequence came from a male patient between 5 and 17 years old who had a stem cell transplant for acute lymphoblastic leukemia, so the T cells may come from the graft donor. The material sequenced was PBMCs, mostly from graft donor cells, taken 360 days after TCRalphabeta/CD19-depleted stem cell transplant. CDR3 protein: CASSFFSPGNTIYF. CDR3 coding DNA: TGCGCCAGCAGCTTTTTTTCACCTGGAAACACCATATATTTT.